The sequence of this T cell receptor beta chain was determined in a study of CD8 T cells in Susac syndrome (dated by TCRdb to between 2019 and 2020). As for the study more broadly: Repertoire sequencing was used to test whether CD8+ T cell activation and differentiation in Susac syndrome was antigen driven. Clonality of the CD8+ T cell repertoire was compared between over 10 healthy donors, around 14 Susac syndrome patients and under 19 multiple sclerosis patients. The study at large found these results: The study acknowledged that relatively few individuals were included in the TCR sequencing and HLA analysis.

Note on this clonotype: This receptor's antigen is unknown. There are no base qualities to consult, and no much larger clone falls within one base.

High-throughput TCR beta sequencing profiled peripheral blood CD8+ and CD4+ T cells from healthy donors, Susac syndrome patients and multiple sclerosis patients. The multiple sclerosis controls were treatment-naive patients whose relapsing-remitting disease, either stable or active, fulfilled the revised McDonald criteria. Bulk CD8+ and CD4+ T cells were purified magnetically by negative isolation, whereas CD8+ TEMRA cells were enriched by FACS. Blood was drawn into EDTA tubes, processed within 24 hours, and PBMCs were isolated by density gradient centrifugation. PBMCs destined for TCR sequencing were cryopreserved in liquid nitrogen and later thawed in a 37 °C water bath. The sorted or isolated CD4+, CD8+ and CD8+ TEMRA cells had a purity of 90% or higher. RNA was extracted using the RNeasy kit, and about 0.45 to 1 microgram was reverse transcribed with random hexamers. TCR beta CDR3 regions were amplified with the immunoSEQ multiplex PCR assay covering 54 Vbeta and 13 Jbeta segments. PCR amplification bias was corrected using a synthetic template baseline for primer optimization and computational correction. In the authors' own workflow: Reads were assigned to V, D and J genes according to IMGT and analyzed in immunoSEQ Analyzer, with only productive sequences retained. Clonality was computed as one minus Shannon entropy normalized by log2 of the number of productive unique sequences. Public and private clones were assessed among the 100 most prevalent clones of each patient and control. Susac-specific clones were defined as absent from healthy and MS cohorts, 850 to 1,300 published viral clones and other ImmuneACCESS disease sequences. In TCRdb, the public reads were trimmed at Q25 with fastp and aligned with MiXCR, with productive beta chains retained. Each CDR3 protein appears once, grouped with its most common genes and DNA. TCRdb's processing, not the study's, gives the V and J calls here. A total of roughly 150,000 distinct CDR3 sequences appear in this sample, 95% to 96% of them only once. Of the sample, over 0.12% falls within the top ten clones.

The TCR was taken from a human donor with multiple sclerosis. The sample taken for sequencing was CD8+ T cells from PBMCs.

The CDR3 is CASSPYETVTNTGELFF. The sequenced DNA: TGTGCCAGCAGTCCGTACGAAACAGTCACGAACACCGGGGAGCTGTTTTTT. The sequence is built from TRBV12-3 or TRBV12-4 and TRBJ2-2; the D gene assignment is ambiguous. The CDR3 measures 17 amino acids from cysteine to phenylalanine. Solely the CDR3 DNA is kept, with 51 bases framed from the first base. The trim is 5 bases for V and 0 bases for J, with a gap of 16 bases between the germline ends.